What follows are 29 T cell receptor beta chains derived from one specimen sequenced in a study of blood T cells in healthy people across ages (dated by TCRdb to between 2014 and 2017). The library was built by means of 5' RACE. Instrument used: Illumina HiSeq 2500. A second PCR of roughly 7 to 11 cycles was performed with a sample-barcoded 5' primer and a J-beta primer mix. TCRdb itself trimmed the public reads at Q25 with fastp, ran MiXCR and retained productive beta chains. Each CDR3 protein gets just one entry, which takes the most common genes and DNA from the rows behind it. Within this sample are roughly 860,000 distinct CDR3 sequences, with about 59% of them counted one time only. The leading ten clones occupy approximately 30% of the sample. Material: blood. These receptors were taken from a man younger than 45 in good health.

The chain has TRBV7-9 and TRBJ1-4; no firm D call. Germline lookup yields CDR1 SEHNR and CDR2 FQNEAQ (reference sequence). The CDR3 is 16 amino acids. Trimming took off 5 bases at V and 0 bases at J, with 13 bases between the two ends. The CDR3, as DNA: TGTGCCAGCAGCGCGCGCGACATGCCAACTAATGAAAAACTGTTTTTT. Residues: CASSARDMPTNEKLFF.

V and J are TRBV13 and TRBJ2-6; D is uncertain. In germline, CDR1 is PRHDT, CDR2 FYEKMQ (reference sequence). This CDR3 region has 16 residues. V lost 4 bases and J 2 bases, leaving 12 bases between the germline ends. The CDR3 DNA is TGTGCCAGCAGCTCTGAGCTATTCACTGGGGCCAACGTCCTGACTTTC. The encoded protein is CASSSELFTGANVLTF.

This clonotype was observed a handful of times. The chain combines TRBV6-2 or TRBV6-3 with TRBJ2-6, with TRBD1 matching 9 bases. This CDR3 region has 18 residues. The V gene end was trimmed by 5 bases and the J gene end by 2 bases; junction bases not matched to a gene: 10. Germline V lookup: CDR1 MNHEY, CDR2 SVGEGT. CDR3 DNA: TGTGCCAGCAGTAATATGGGACAGGGTGTCCCTGGGGCCAACGTCCTGACTTTC. The encoded protein is CASSNMGQGVPGANVLTF.

This chain connects TRBV3-1 to TRBJ2-7, with 13 bases aligning to TRBD2. Looked up from germline, CDR1 is LGHDT and CDR2 is YNNKEL (reference sequence). The V and J ends lost 5 bases and 3 bases, in that order; junction bases with no gene match: 7. The CDR3 sequence is 16 residues long. The CDR3 reads CASSYGTSGDLYEQYF. Written as DNA, the CDR3 is TGTGCCAGCAGCTACGGGACTAGCGGGGACCTCTACGAGCAGTACTTC.

The chain uses TRBV30 and TRBJ2-3; unclear D gene. Trimming pared 2 bases from V and 6 bases from J, leaving 6 bases between. Germline CDR1 reads GTSNPN; CDR2 reads SVGIG (reference sequence). The CDR3 is 11 residues long. The CDR3 spells CAWSLEDTQYF. CDR3 coding DNA: TGTGCCTGGAGTCTGGAGGATACGCAGTATTTT.

The V call is TRBV29-1, the J call TRBJ2-1; 7 bases are shared with TRBD2. The length of the CDR3 is 14 residues. The germline V gene encodes CDR1 SQVTM and CDR2 ANQGSEA. V dropped 1 base and J dropped 3; count of bases not matched to a gene: 3. The CDR3 is CSVEAERGYNEQFF. In nucleotides, the CDR3 is TGCAGCGTTGAAGCCGAGCGGGGCTACAATGAGCAGTTCTTC.

The chain has TRBV7-9 and TRBJ2-3; D is perhaps TRBD1 (6 bases). Germline CDR1 and CDR2: SEHNR and FQNEAQ (reference sequence). V was shortened by 0 bases and J by 5 bases, with 12 bases between the two germline ends. The CDR3 is made up of 15 amino acids. CDR3 sequence reads: CASSLAGALGDTQYF. For the CDR3, the DNA is TGTGCCAGCAGCTTAGCGGGGGCGCTGGGAGATACGCAGTATTTT.

The chain employs TRBV20-1 and TRBJ1-2; D is ambiguous. This CDR3 has 16 residues. Germline V gene sequence: CDR1 DFQATT, CDR2 SNEGSKA (reference sequence). Trimming took off 6 bases at V and 0 bases at J, with 20 bases between the two ends. CDR3 residues: CSATNGEISANYGYTF. The DNA for the CDR3 is TGCAGTGCCACGAATGGAGAGATTAGCGCTAACTATGGCTACACCTTC.

The chain employs TRBV12-3 or TRBV12-4 and TRBJ2-5; a weak D match, TRBD1 (7 bases). CDR3 length equals 13 residues. The V end was cut by 6 bases, the J end by 5 bases, with 13 bases between. The CDR3 loop is CASRQGGSETQYF. The CDR3 bases are TGTGCCAGCAGGCAGGGGGGTAGTGAGACCCAGTACTTC.

The rearrangement links TRBV21-1 to TRBJ1-2; the listed D gene, TRBD1, was not tested against the DNA. TRBV21-1 corresponds to a pseudogene. The CDR3 spans 16 residues. The CDR3 protein is CASTISRTGGTDGYTF. CDR3 in DNA: TGTGCCAGCACCATATCGCGGACAGGGGGGACGGACGGCTACACCTTC.

This clonotype was detected only a few times. V usage is TRBV27 and J usage is TRBJ2-5, with D perhaps matching TRBD2 (6 bases). Trimming shortened V by 3 bases and J by 5 bases, and 13 bases separated the two germline ends. The CDR3 length is 14 residues. Germline V gene data show CDR1 as MNHEY and CDR2 as SMNVEV (reference sequence). DNA of the CDR3: TGTGCCAGCAGTTTGAGGACGGGGGTGGAGACCCAGTACTTC. Translating gives CASSLRTGVETQYF.

This rearrangement joins TRBV29-1 to TRBJ1-1; D unresolved. The CDR3 has 12 amino acids. V gave up 4 bases and J gave up 1 base, with 7 bases separating them. Germline CDR1 and CDR2: SQVTM and ANQGSEA. CDR3 sequence reads: CSVVTQNTEAFF. The CDR3 DNA reads TGCAGCGTTGTGACCCAGAACACTGAAGCTTTCTTT. The whole variable domain, remainder taken from reference TRBV29-1 and TRBJ1-1, is SAVISQKPSRDICQRGTSLTIQCQVDSQVTMMFWYRQQPGQSLTLIATANQGSEATYESGFVIDKFPISRPNLTFSTLTVSNMSPEDSSIYLCSVVTQNTEAFFGQGTRLTVV.

This clonotype has just one count. The V call is TRBV3-1, the J call TRBJ2-7; perhaps TRBD2 as D (6 bases). V lost 0 bases, J lost 4 bases, and 13 bases lay in between. Germline V gene lookup returns CDR1 LGHDT and CDR2 YNNKEL (reference sequence). This CDR3 has 15 amino acids. The CDR3 DNA reads as TGTGCCAGCAGCCAAGAGGGCGGGGAGTGGTACGAGCAGTACTTC. It specifies CASSQEGGEWYEQYF.

The chain carries TRBV20-1 and TRBJ2-5, with TRBD2 matching over 11 bases. Losses at the gene ends were 1 base for V and 3 bases for J; bases not matched to a gene: 4. The V gene's germline CDR1 is DFQATT and CDR2 SNEGSKA (reference sequence). This CDR3 has 15 residues. The CDR3 region is CSARGLAGTEETQYF. The CDR3, as DNA: TGCAGTGCTAGAGGACTAGCGGGGACCGAAGAGACCCAGTACTTC.

The table lists this clonotype with a count of one. This chain connects TRBV7-8 to TRBJ2-5, with 9 bases that match TRBD2. CDR3 length: 15 amino acids. V lost 3 bases, J lost 3 bases, and 5 bases stayed unmatched. CDR1 and CDR2 (germline): SGHVS, FQNEAQ. The CDR3 spells CASSFRPSGEETQYF. In DNA form, the CDR3 reads TGTGCCAGCAGCTTTCGGCCTAGCGGGGAAGAGACCCAGTACTTC.

In its sample, this clonotype was seen a few times. The gene calls are TRBV7-9 and TRBJ2-4, with 8 bases lining up with TRBD1. With V trimmed by 5 bases and J by 3 bases, 6 bases remained unmatched. The CDR3 spans 15 residues. In germline, CDR1 is SEHNR, CDR2 FQNEAQ (reference sequence). The CDR3 coding sequence is TGTGCCAGCAGCCCATGGACAGGGAGCAAAAACATTCAGTACTTC. Translation gives CASSPWTGSKNIQYF. Full variable domain (outside the CDR3, taken from reference TRBV7-9 and TRBJ2-4): DTGVSQNPRHKITKRGQNVTFRCDPISEHNRLYWYRQTLGQGPEFLTYFQNEAQLEKSRLLSDRFSAERPKGSFSTLEIQRTEQGDSAMYLCASSPWTGSKNIQYFGAGTRLSVL.

V is TRBV25-1 and J is TRBJ2-1, with D hard to call. The CDR3 runs to 12 residues. CDR1 and CDR2 (germline): MGHDK, SYGVNS. Trimming pared 1 base from V and 10 bases from J, leaving 8 bases between. The DNA of the CDR3 is TGTGCCAGCAGTGAATTGTTGCGGGAGCAGTTCTTC. Protein: CASSELLREQFF.

This clonotype has a handful of counts. This chain joins TRBV7-6 and TRBJ2-4, with D possibly called TRBD1 or TRBD2 (5 bases each). The J call is in doubt because the DNA end fits TRBJ2-7 better. The CDR3 is 13 residues long. In germline, CDR1 is SGHVS, CDR2 FNYEAQ. CDR3 residues: CASSLKGSHEQYF. The CDR3 DNA sequence: TGTGCCAGCAGCTTAAAGGGGAGCCACGAGCAGTACTTC.

This clonotype turned up a few times. The chain employs TRBV12-3 or TRBV12-4 and TRBJ2-5; 9 bases match TRBD2. TRBJ2-7 matches the DNA end more closely, so the J call is doubtful. The CDR3 has 12 amino acids. CDR3 region: CACGGDNYEQYF. CDR3 in DNA: TGTGCCTGCGGGGGGGACAACTACGAGCAGTACTTC.

The chain employs TRBV7-2 and TRBJ2-5; TRBD2 matches at 11 bases. CDR3 length equals 16 residues. V lost 3 bases to trimming and J lost 11 bases; unmatched junction nucleotides: 14. CDR1 is SGHTA and CDR2 is FQGNSA in the germline V gene. CDR3 in DNA: TGTGCCAGCAGCTTCGGTCCTAGCGGGGGGAACAATGAGCAGTACTTC. Its protein product is CASSFGPSGGNNEQYF.

This clonotype was counted only a few times. This CDR3 reads CASSTTGTGTQYF. CDR3 DNA: TGTGCCAGCAGTACAACAGGGACGGGGACCCAGTACTTC. V usage is TRBV25-1 and J usage is TRBJ2-5; D is possibly TRBD1 (6 bases). CDR3 length: 13 residues. V shed 5 bases and J shed 7 bases, with 14 bases lying between them. Germline CDR1 is MGHDK and CDR2 is SYGVNS.

The genes are TRBV6-5 and TRBJ2-2; D not certain. Germline V gene lookup returns CDR1 MNHEY and CDR2 SVGAGI. This CDR3 has 13 amino acids. Trimming removed 5 bases at V and 8 bases at J, with 12 bases between. The CDR3 DNA follows: TGTGCCAGCAGTGGGTCGCTCAGTGGGGAGCTGTTTTTT. Translating gives CASSGSLSGELFF.

This clonotype was counted only a few times. The chain carries TRBV7-2 and TRBJ2-5; no reliable D call. This CDR3 contains 13 residues. V lost 2 bases and J lost 2, with 6 bases in between. CDR1 is SGHTA and CDR2 is FQGNSA in the germline V gene. CDR3 nucleotides: TGTGCCAGCAGCTTACCCAGTCAAGAGACCCAGTACTTC. Translation gives CASSLPSQETQYF.

The V gene is TRBV7-2, the J gene TRBJ2-1, with 8 bases lining up with TRBD2. Germline V lookup: CDR1 SGHTA, CDR2 FQGNSA. Trimming at V came to 5 bases and at J to 6 bases, leaving 12 bases not matched to a gene. The CDR3 is made up of 16 amino acids. CDR3 sequence: CASSVQLAAVSNEQFF. CDR3 sequence (DNA): TGTGCCAGCAGCGTACAACTAGCGGCGGTTTCCAATGAGCAGTTCTTC.

This clonotype appeared a few times. The rearrangement uses TRBV4-3 and TRBJ2-3; 8 positions match TRBD1. This CDR3 is built from 17 residues. V lost 4 bases and J lost 4; bases outside the gene matches: 13. Germline V lookup: CDR1 LGHNA, CDR2 YSLEER. The CDR3 nucleotides read TGCGCCAGCAGCCTTGGACAGGGTGGATCCCGCGCAGATACGCAGTATTTT. This gives the protein CASSLGQGGSRADTQYF.

The rearrangement links TRBV20-1 to TRBJ1-2; D is undetermined. Trimming cost V 5 bases and J 2 bases, with 9 bases left between them. Per the germline V gene, CDR1 is DFQATT and CDR2 is SNEGSKA (reference sequence). The length of the CDR3 is 12 residues. The CDR3 DNA reads TGCAGTGCTCTCAACGTGAACTATGGCTACACCTTC. It codes for CSALNVNYGYTF.

V is TRBV6-2 or TRBV6-3 and J is TRBJ1-5; the D gene is possibly TRBD1 (5 bases). This CDR3 region has 14 residues. CDR1 is MNHEY, CDR2 SVGEGT, per germline. V lost 5 bases, J lost 5 bases, and 13 bases lay in between. CDR3 loop: CASSDRVGDQPQHF. The CDR3 region has the DNA TGTGCCAGCAGTGACAGAGTGGGGGATCAGCCCCAGCATTTT.

The rearrangement links TRBV7-2 to TRBJ2-4; D gene ambiguous. This CDR3 region has 12 residues. V was shortened by 2 bases and J by 9 bases, with 8 bases between the two germline ends. Germline V gene lookup returns CDR1 SGHTA and CDR2 FQGNSA. In DNA form, the CDR3 reads TGTGCCAGCAGCTTATATTTTGGCATTCAGTACTTC. Amino acid sequence: CASSLYFGIQYF.

The chain joins TRBV10-3 to TRBJ2-4; TRBD1 is a possible D gene (6 bases). The J call could be wrong; TRBJ2-7 is a better fit for the DNA end. The CDR3 is 14 amino acids. The V gene's germline CDR1 is ENHRY and CDR2 SYGVKD. CDR3 loop: CAISDRDISYEQYF. CDR3 sequence (DNA): TGTGCCATCAGTGACCGGGACATTTCCTACGAGCAGTACTTC.